This T cell receptor (beta chain) emerged from a study of T cell changes during pregnancy in multiple sclerosis. Sequencing was performed with immunoSEQ multiplex PCR; in TCRdb, only in-frame clones are kept and a portion is missing. Among tens of thousands of clones listed, roughly nine tenths were seen once. This CDR3 has 15 residues. The germline V gene has CDR1 MNHEY and CDR2 SVGAGI. The V gene end was trimmed by 6 bases and the J gene end by 11 bases; junction bases not matched to a gene: 10. The sequences come from CD4+ T cells from peripheral blood mononuclear cells, collected in the first trimester of pregnancy. This receptor was identified in a female donor with multiple sclerosis, enrolled in a pregnancy study. The rearrangement links TRBV6-5 to TRBJ1-6; TRBD1 agrees at 10 bases. The CDR3 sequence: CASSRPGQGFAPLHF. As DNA, the CDR3 is TGTGCCAGCAGCCGTCCGGGACAGGGGTTCGCACCCCTCCACTTT.